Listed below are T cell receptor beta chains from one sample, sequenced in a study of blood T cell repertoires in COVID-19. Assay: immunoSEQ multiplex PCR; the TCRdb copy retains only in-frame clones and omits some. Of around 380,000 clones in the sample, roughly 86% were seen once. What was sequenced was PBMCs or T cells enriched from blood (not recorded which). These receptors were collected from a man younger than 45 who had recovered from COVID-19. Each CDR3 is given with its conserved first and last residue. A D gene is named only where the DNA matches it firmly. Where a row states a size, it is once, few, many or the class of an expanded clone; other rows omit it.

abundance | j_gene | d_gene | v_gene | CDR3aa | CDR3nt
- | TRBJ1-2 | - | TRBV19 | CASSSASYRFNYGYTF | TGTGCCAGTAGTTCAGCGAGTTACAGGTTTAACTATGGCTACACCTTC
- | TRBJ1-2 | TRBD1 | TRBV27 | CASSRTGEDGYTF | TGTGCCAGCAGCCGGACAGGGGAAGATGGCTACACCTTC
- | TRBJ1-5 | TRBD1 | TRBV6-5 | CASSFGTGDFQHF | TGTGCCAGCAGTTTCGGGACAGGGGATTTTCAGCATTTT
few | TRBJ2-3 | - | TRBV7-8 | CASRGERGHTDTQYF | TGTGCCAGTCGCGGAGAGCGGGGACACACAGATACGCAGTATTTT
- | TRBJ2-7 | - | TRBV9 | CASSVGRSGAYEQYF | TGTGCCAGCAGCGTAGGTCGTTCAGGGGCCTACGAGCAGTACTTC
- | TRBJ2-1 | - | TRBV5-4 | CASSLGAEQFF | TGTGCCAGCAGCTTGGGGGCTGAGCAGTTCTTC
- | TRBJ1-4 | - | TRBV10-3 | CAISDRQASPTTNEKLFF | TGTGCCATCAGTGATAGGCAGGCCAGCCCCACAACTAATGAAAAACTGTTTTTT
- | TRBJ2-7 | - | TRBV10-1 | CASSNAGVQNEQYF | TGCGCCAGCAGTAATGCCGGGGTCCAGAACGAGCAGTACTTC
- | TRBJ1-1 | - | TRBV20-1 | CSADRGVEAFF | TGCAGTGCCGACCGGGGAGTGGAAGCTTTCTTT
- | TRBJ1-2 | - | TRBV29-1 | CSVDSRDYGGYTF | TGCAGCGTTGACTCCAGGGACTACGGTGGCTACACCTTC
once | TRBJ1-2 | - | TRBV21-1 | CASSKGLDRDYGYTF | TGTGCCAGCAGCAAAGGGTTAGACAGAGACTATGGCTACACCTTC
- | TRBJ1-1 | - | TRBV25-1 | CASSGEGTEAFF | TGTGCCAGCAGTGGGGAGGGCACTGAAGCTTTCTTT
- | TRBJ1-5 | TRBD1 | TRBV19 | CASSLPGWGQGGNQPQHF | TGTGCCAGTAGTCTACCCGGGTGGGGACAGGGGGGCAATCAGCCCCAGCATTTT
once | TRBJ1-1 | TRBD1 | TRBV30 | CAWSQRQGTLNTEAFF | TGTGCCTGGAGCCAACGACAGGGGACTCTGAACACTGAAGCTTTCTTT
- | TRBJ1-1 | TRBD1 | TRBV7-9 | CASSARTGGTEAFF | TGTGCCAGCAGCGCCCGGACAGGGGGCACTGAAGCTTTCTTT
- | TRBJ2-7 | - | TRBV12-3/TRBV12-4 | CASSLGHTYEQYF | TGTGCCAGCAGTTTAGGTCACACCTACGAGCAGTACTTC
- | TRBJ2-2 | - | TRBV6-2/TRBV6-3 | CASSYPGTNTGELFF | TGTGCCAGCAGTTACCCGGGAACGAACACCGGGGAGCTGTTTTTT
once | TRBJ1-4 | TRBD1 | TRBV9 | CASSGGTVEGKLFF | TGTGCCAGCAGCGGGGGGACAGTTGAGGGAAAACTGTTTTTT
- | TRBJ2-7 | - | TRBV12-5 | CASGLAPGREQYF | TGTGCTAGTGGTTTGGCCCCAGGGAGGGAGCAGTACTTC
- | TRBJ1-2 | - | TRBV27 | CASGRSGYYGYTF | TGTGCCAGCGGTAGATCAGGGTACTATGGCTACACCTTC
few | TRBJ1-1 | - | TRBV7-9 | CASSFLGRTEAFF | TGTGCCAGCAGCTTTCTAGGGAGGACTGAAGCTTTCTTT
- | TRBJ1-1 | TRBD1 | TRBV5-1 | CASSRDRGSVNTEAFF | TGCGCCAGCAGCCGGGACAGAGGAAGTGTGAACACTGAAGCTTTCTTT
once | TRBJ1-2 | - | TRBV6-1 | CASSEAKGDYGYTF | TGTGCCAGCAGTGAAGCTAAGGGAGACTATGGCTACACCTTC
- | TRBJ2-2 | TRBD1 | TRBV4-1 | CASSLNRGTGELFF | TGCGCCAGCAGCCTAAACAGGGGAACCGGGGAGCTGTTTTTT
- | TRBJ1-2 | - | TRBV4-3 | CASSHPGPTGGGYTF | TGCGCCAGCAGCCATCCCGGGCCTACCGGGGGTGGCTACACCTTC
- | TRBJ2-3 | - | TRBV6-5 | CASSYSEWVALDTQYF | TGTGCCAGCAGTTACTCAGAGTGGGTAGCTCTAGATACGCAGTATTTT